The 20 T cell receptor beta chains below all came from one sample that was sequenced in a study of shared clonotypes between healthy human individuals (dated by TCRdb to the early 2020s). Library prep was done by the immunoSEQ multiplex PCR assay. Held by TCRdb, this immuneACCESS table contains in-frame sequences only and omits some clones. Under half of the omission traces to an unresolved V gene where checked; the cause of the rest is unknown. The sample yields approximately 940,000 clones; roughly 72% were counted once. 1.5% of the sample is taken by the ten largest. Specimen: memory CD4+ T cells sorted from blood. Read against the paper, the sample's cell subset or site label means: CD45RA-negative fraction. The receptor set was obtained from a man younger than 30 in good health.

J is TRBJ2-7 and V is TRBV2; D unclear. Trimming shortened V by 4 bases and J by 3 bases, and 7 bases separated the two germline ends. Germline V gene sequence: CDR1 SNHLY, CDR2 FYNNEI. This CDR3 spans 12 amino acids. The CDR3 spells CASSGSHYEQYF. The CDR3 region has the DNA TGTGCCAGCAGTGGTAGTCACTACGAGCAGTACTTC.

A single count supports this clone. The chain combines TRBV14 with TRBJ1-4; D might be TRBD1 (5 bases). The CDR3 runs 17 residues. Germline V gene lookup returns CDR1 SGHDN and CDR2 FVKESK. The germline V and J ends were trimmed by 4 bases and 3 bases, with 18 bases remaining between them. CDR3 protein: CASSPAGTQWANEKLFF. For the CDR3, the DNA is TGTGCCAGCAGCCCAGCAGGGACTCAATGGGCTAATGAAAAACTGTTTTTT.

In its sample, this clone was seen a few times. The CDR3 sequence: CASSQDPPGRAQPQHF. In nucleotides, the CDR3 is TGCGCCAGCAGCCAAGATCCCCCGGGGCGAGCCCAGCCCCAGCATTTT. This chain links TRBV4-1 with TRBJ1-5; D possibly corresponds to TRBD1 (5 bases). The CDR3 covers 16 residues. The V end was cut by 0 bases, the J end by 7 bases, with 16 bases between. Germline V CDR1 and CDR2: MGHRA, YSYEKL.

This clone was counted a few times. The V call is TRBV19, the J call TRBJ2-7; TRBD2 is a possible D gene (7 bases). Trimming took 7 bases from V and 4 from J, leaving 8 bases between them. The CDR3 contains 11 residues. CDR1 and CDR2 (germline): LNHDA, SQIVND (reference sequence). The CDR3, as DNA: TGTGCCAGTAAGGGGGGGTACGAGCAGTACTTC. Its translation is CASKGGYEQYF.

The rearrangement uses TRBV5-1 and TRBJ1-6; D is possibly TRBD1 (5 bases). V was cut by 0 bases and J by 7 bases, with 8 bases left in between. CDR1 and CDR2 from the germline V gene are SGHRS and YFSETQ. This CDR3 comprises 14 residues. This chain's CDR3 is CASSLEDRNSPLHF. The CDR3 DNA is TGCGCCAGCAGCTTGGAAGACAGAAATTCACCCCTCCACTTT.

V gene TRBV5-1 combines with J gene TRBJ1-1; D gene ambiguous. V lost 5 bases and J lost 2, with 13 bases in between. The germline V gene encodes CDR1 SGHRS and CDR2 YFSETQ. The CDR3 is 14 residues long. The CDR3 loop is CASRPSVHNTEAFF. The CDR3 bases are TGCGCCAGCAGACCCTCGGTCCATAACACTGAAGCTTTCTTT.

V usage is TRBV30 and J usage is TRBJ2-3, with D possibly matching TRBD1 (5 bases). V shed 4 bases and J shed 6 bases, with 17 bases lying between them. CDR1 and CDR2 (germline): GTSNPN, SVGIG (reference sequence). This CDR3 region has 14 residues. The DNA of the CDR3 is TGTGCCTGGAACCCTGGCAGGGCTTCTGATACGCAGTATTTT. It encodes CAWNPGRASDTQYF.

The CDR3 region has the DNA TGCGCCAGCAGCTTTACATCTCTCCCGGCCGAGCAGTACTTC. It yields the protein CASSFTSLPAEQYF. The chain uses TRBV5-1 and TRBJ2-7; no firm D call. This CDR3 has 14 residues. Per the germline V gene, CDR1 is SGHRS and CDR2 is YFSETQ. V was shortened by 2 bases and J by 6 bases, with 15 bases between the two germline ends.

This clone was observed a single time. This sequence joins TRBV2 and TRBJ2-1, with 11 bases matching TRBD2. The CDR3 runs to 16 residues. Trimming cost V 6 bases and J 5 bases; bases outside gene matches: 9. Looked up from germline, CDR1 is SNHLY and CDR2 is FYNNEI. CDR3 region: CASRESLAGGDNEQFF. CDR3 nucleotides: TGTGCCAGCAGGGAATCTCTAGCGGGGGGTGACAATGAGCAGTTCTTC.

This chain links TRBV28 with TRBJ2-2; 8 bases line up with TRBD1. The germline V gene has CDR1 MDHEN and CDR2 SYDVKM. V dropped 2 bases and J dropped 2; count of bases not matched to a gene: 4. The CDR3 is 16 residues long. CDR3 nucleotide sequence: TGTGCCAGCAGTTTAGTGGACAGGGTTAACACCGGGGAGCTGTTTTTT. It codes for CASSLVDRVNTGELFF.

The chain combines TRBV5-6 with TRBJ1-4, with D unresolved. The CDR3 length is 15 residues. The ends were cut back, 4 bases at V and 6 bases at J, with 16 bases in the middle. Germline V gene data show CDR1 as SGHDT and CDR2 as YYEEEE. The CDR3 bases are TGTGCCAGCAGCCTGGGCCTGCTCCGGGATGAAAAACTGTTTTTT. Translating gives CASSLGLLRDEKLFF.

The V gene is TRBV5-4, the J gene TRBJ1-6; D is perhaps TRBD1 (5 bases). Trimming took 0 bases from V and 7 from J, leaving 14 bases between them. CDR1 is SGHNT, CDR2 YYREEE, per germline (reference sequence). This CDR3 has 16 amino acids. CDR3 amino acids: CASSLEGGDANSPLHF. The CDR3 DNA sequence: TGTGCCAGCAGCTTGGAGGGAGGGGATGCAAATTCACCCCTCCACTTT.

J is TRBJ1-2 and V is TRBV30, with D possibly matching TRBD1 (5 bases). Per germline, CDR1 GTSNPN and CDR2 SVGIG (reference sequence). Trimming cost V 4 bases and J 0 bases, with 12 bases left between them. CDR3 length: 14 residues. Written as DNA, the CDR3 is TGTGCCTGGAAAGCAGGGTTTGCTAACTATGGCTACACCTTC. It is translated as CAWKAGFANYGYTF.

This clone has just a few counts. The V gene is TRBV7-9, the J gene TRBJ1-4, with TRBD1 matching over 7 bases. V lost 4 bases to trimming and J lost 11 bases; unmatched junction nucleotides: 4. Germline V gene sequence: CDR1 SEHNR, CDR2 FQNEAQ (reference sequence). This CDR3 is built from 12 residues. CDR3 amino acids: CASSSWTGKLFF. Written as DNA, the CDR3 is TGTGCCAGCAGCTCATGGACAGGCAAACTGTTTTTT.

The CDR3 coding sequence is TGTGCCAGCTCACCGCCGATGGGGGACGAGCAGTACTTC. Its protein is CASSPPMGDEQYF. This chain connects TRBV18 to TRBJ2-7; the D gene could be TRBD1 or TRBD2 (5 bases each). CDR3 length equals 13 residues. The germline CDR1 and CDR2 sequences are KGHSH and LQKENI. V lost 3 bases, J lost 5 bases, and 11 bases lay in between.

With respect to this clone: This sample also contains other DNA sequences that code for the same CDR3. The genes are TRBV7-2 and TRBJ1-5; possibly TRBD1 for D (5 bases). This CDR3 contains 13 residues. Per germline, CDR1 SGHTA and CDR2 FQGNSA. Trimming took 1 base from V and 6 from J, leaving 7 bases between them. In nucleotides, the CDR3 is TGTGCCAGCAGCTTAGACCAGGGTCAGCCCCAGCATTTT. This encodes CASSLDQGQPQHF.

This clone was seen ten or more times. The chain links TRBV14 to TRBJ2-1, with D perhaps assigned TRBD1 or TRBD2 (5 bases each). V lost 1 base and J 8 bases, leaving 15 bases between the germline ends. The CDR3 is 15 amino acids. CDR1 and CDR2 from the germline V gene are SGHDN and FVKESK. The CDR3 DNA reads as TGTGCCAGCAGCCAAGGGGGGTTCCGGATCGATGAGCAGTTCTTC. Translation gives CASSQGGFRIDEQFF. Combining the CDR3 with reference TRBV14 and TRBJ2-1 gives the whole variable domain EAGVTQFPSHSVIEKGQTVTLRCDPISGHDNLYWYRRVMGKEIKFLLHFVKESKQDESGMPNNRFLAERTGGTYSTLKVQPAELEDSGVYFCASSQGGFRIDEQFFGPGTRLTVL.

The chain carries TRBV18 and TRBJ2-2, with 14 bases aligning to TRBD2. Germline trimming cut 0 bases from V and 4 bases from J; bases unmatched to any gene: 1. The CDR3 spans 17 residues. In germline, CDR1 is KGHSH, CDR2 LQKENI. The CDR3 DNA sequence: TGTGCCAGCTCACCACCTGGACTAGCGGGAGGCACCGGGGAGCTGTTTTTT. Its translation is CASSPPGLAGGTGELFF.

V is TRBV7-8 and J is TRBJ2-7; unclear D gene. This CDR3 spans 14 amino acids. Trimming took off 5 bases at V and 3 bases at J, with 14 bases between the two ends. Germline CDR1 is SGHVS and CDR2 is FQNEAQ. DNA for the CDR3: TGTGCCAGCAGCCACCCAGGCAGGCTCTACGAGCAGTACTTC. It specifies CASSHPGRLYEQYF.

The chain has TRBV28 and TRBJ1-3; TRBD1 matches 9 bases. There are 14 residues in the CDR3. The germline CDR1 and CDR2 sequences are MDHEN and SYDVKM. The J segment lost 4 bases and the V segment lost 5 bases, leaving 3 bases of the junction unmatched. DNA of the CDR3: TGTGCCAGCAGTGGACAGGGGAACGGAAACACCATATATTTT. Translated, it gives CASSGQGNGNTIYF.